These T cell receptor beta chains were read from a single sample in a study of blood T cell repertoires in COVID-19. Generated by immunoSEQ multiplex PCR, the TCRdb table keeps only in-frame clones and is missing some. The sample lists around 300,000 clones, roughly 88% occurring once. The specimen sequenced was peripheral blood. Receptors originate from a woman in her fifties or sixties with active or convalescent COVID-19. CDR3s include the opening cysteine and the closing phenylalanine or tryptophan. The order of the fields is J gene, D gene, clone size, V gene, CDR3 protein, CDR3 DNA. A D gene is named only where the DNA matches it firmly. Rows give clone size only sometimes, using once, few, many, or a class for an expanded clone.

TRBJ2-1 | TRBD2 | - | TRBV7-2 | CASSSWSGGGRNEQFF | TGTGCCAGCAGCTCGTGGAGCGGGGGGGGCCGAAATGAGCAGTTCTTC
TRBJ1-6 | - | once | TRBV5-8 | CASSLKTGTYNSPLHF | TGTGCCAGCAGCCTCAAGACCGGGACTTATAATTCACCCCTCCACTTT
TRBJ1-3 | - | - | TRBV9 | CASSAQGLSGNTIYF | TGTGCCAGCAGCGCACAGGGCCTCTCTGGAAACACCATATATTTT
TRBJ2-1 | - | - | TRBV2 | CASTSQRYYNEQFF | TGTGCCAGCACGTCTCAGCGGTACTACAATGAGCAGTTCTTC
TRBJ2-1 | TRBD1 | - | TRBV29-1 | CSVPRQGGYNEQFF | TGCAGCGTGCCCAGACAGGGCGGCTACAATGAGCAGTTCTTC
TRBJ2-1 | TRBD1 | - | TRBV18 | CASSPKQTGLGHNEQFF | TGTGCCAGCTCACCTAAACAGACAGGGCTGGGGCACAATGAGCAGTTCTTC
TRBJ2-1 | TRBD1 | - | TRBV5-1 | CASSLVGQVNNEQFF | TGCGCCAGCAGCTTGGTGGGACAGGTGAACAATGAGCAGTTCTTC
TRBJ2-7 | TRBD1 | few | TRBV9 | CASSVGPGQIYEQYF | TGTGCCAGCAGCGTAGGCCCGGGACAGATCTACGAGCAGTACTTC
TRBJ1-1 | TRBD1 | - | TRBV10-3 | CAISESPTGVNTEAFF | TGTGCCATCAGTGAGTCCCCGACAGGGGTGAACACTGAAGCTTTCTTT
TRBJ1-2 | TRBD1 | - | TRBV11-2 | CASSSLGQVIRQGGYTF | TGTGCCAGCAGCAGCTTAGGACAGGTTATCCGGCAGGGTGGCTACACCTTC